The sequence of this TCR beta chain was determined in a study of T cell clones after liver transplantation. The protocol was immunoSEQ multiplex PCR, while the TCRdb copy is restricted to in-frame clones and leaves out a portion. This table has about 75,000 clones, 80% to 85% appearing once. The sample here was CD4+ T cells from blood, taken 48 months after liver transplant. This receptor was taken from a human patient who received a liver transplant. Some T cells may possibly be graft donor cells.

The CDR3 loop reads CASSTREFSGNTIYF. Here the CDR3 DNA reads TGTGCCAGCAGCACCCGAGAATTCTCTGGAAACACCATATATTTT. This chain joins TRBV7-9 and TRBJ1-3; D unresolved. Trimming pared 5 bases from V and 0 bases from J, leaving 11 bases between. The CDR3 is 15 residues long. Per the germline V gene, CDR1 is SEHNR and CDR2 is FQNEAQ (reference sequence).